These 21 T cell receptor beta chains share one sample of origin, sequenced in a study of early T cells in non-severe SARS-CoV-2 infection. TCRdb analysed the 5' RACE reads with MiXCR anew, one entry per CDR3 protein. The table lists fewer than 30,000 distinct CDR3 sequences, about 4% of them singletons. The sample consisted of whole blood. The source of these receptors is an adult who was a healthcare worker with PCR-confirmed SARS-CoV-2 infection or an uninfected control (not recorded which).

As DNA, the CDR3 is TGTGCCAGCAGTGCGGGACAGGGTTACGAGCAGTACTTC. It translates to CASSAGQGYEQYF. The V and J genes are TRBV12-3 or TRBV12-4 and TRBJ2-7; 9 bases match TRBD1. CDR3 length: 13 residues. After removal of 5 bases from V and 4 bases from J, the junction contained 3 bases not matched to a gene.

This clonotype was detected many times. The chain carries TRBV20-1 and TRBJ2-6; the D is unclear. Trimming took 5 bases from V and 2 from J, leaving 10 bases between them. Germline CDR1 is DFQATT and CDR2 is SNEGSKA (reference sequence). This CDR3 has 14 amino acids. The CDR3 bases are TGCAGTGCTTTAACCGGAACTGGGGCCAACGTCCTGACTTTC. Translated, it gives CSALTGTGANVLTF.

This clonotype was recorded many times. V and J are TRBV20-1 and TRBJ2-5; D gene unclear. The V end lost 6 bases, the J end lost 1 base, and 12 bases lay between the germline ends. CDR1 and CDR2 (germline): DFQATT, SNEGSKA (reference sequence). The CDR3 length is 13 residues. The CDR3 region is CSATEDPQETQYF. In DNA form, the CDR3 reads TGCAGTGCGACTGAGGATCCCCAAGAGACCCAGTACTTC.

CDR3 protein: CASSPSAGRTGNYGYTF. For the CDR3, the DNA is TGTGCCAGCAGCCCATCGGCCGGGAGAACTGGGAACTATGGCTACACCTTC. The V call is TRBV5-4, the J call TRBJ1-2; no clear D gene. The V end lost 4 bases, the J end lost 2 bases, and 21 bases lay between the germline ends. This CDR3 has 17 residues. Looked up from germline, CDR1 is SGHNT and CDR2 is YYREEE (reference sequence).

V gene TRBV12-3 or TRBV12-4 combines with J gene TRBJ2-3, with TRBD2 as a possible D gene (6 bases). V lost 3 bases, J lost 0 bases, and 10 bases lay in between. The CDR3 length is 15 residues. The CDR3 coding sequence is TGTGCCAGCAGTTTCGGGGGAGCTAGCACAGATACGCAGTATTTT. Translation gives CASSFGGASTDTQYF.

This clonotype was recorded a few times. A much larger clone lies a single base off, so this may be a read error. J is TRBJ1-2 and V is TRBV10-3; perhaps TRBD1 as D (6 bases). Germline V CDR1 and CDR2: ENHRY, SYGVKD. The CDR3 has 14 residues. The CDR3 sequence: CAVSDINREIGYTF. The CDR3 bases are TGTGCCGTCAGTGATATCAACAGGGAGATTGGCTACACCTTC.

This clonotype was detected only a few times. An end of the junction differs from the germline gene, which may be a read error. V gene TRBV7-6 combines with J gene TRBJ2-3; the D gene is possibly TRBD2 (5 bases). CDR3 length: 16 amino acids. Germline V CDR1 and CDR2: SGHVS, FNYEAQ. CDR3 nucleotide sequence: TGTGCCAGCAGATTAGGTTATGACTACCGCACAGATACGCAGTATTTT. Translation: CASRLGYDYRTDTQYF.

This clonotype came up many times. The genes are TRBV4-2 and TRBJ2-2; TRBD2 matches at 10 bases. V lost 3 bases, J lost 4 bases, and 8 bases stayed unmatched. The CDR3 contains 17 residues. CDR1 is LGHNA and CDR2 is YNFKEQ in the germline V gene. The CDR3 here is CASSQGLAGEATGELFF. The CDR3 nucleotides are TGTGCCAGCAGCCAGGGTCTAGCGGGAGAGGCCACCGGGGAGCTGTTTTTT.

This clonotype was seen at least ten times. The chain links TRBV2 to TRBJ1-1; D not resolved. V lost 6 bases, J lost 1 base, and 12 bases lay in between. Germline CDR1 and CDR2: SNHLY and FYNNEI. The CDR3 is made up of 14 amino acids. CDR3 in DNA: TGTGCCAGCAGGGTTCTAGCAGGGAACACTGAAGCTTTCTTT. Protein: CASRVLAGNTEAFF.

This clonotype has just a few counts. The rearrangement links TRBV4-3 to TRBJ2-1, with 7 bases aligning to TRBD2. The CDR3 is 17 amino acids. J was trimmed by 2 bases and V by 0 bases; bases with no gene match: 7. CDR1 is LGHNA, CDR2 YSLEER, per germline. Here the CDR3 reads CASSQDWTGGPYNEQFF. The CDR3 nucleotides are TGCGCCAGCAGCCAAGACTGGACGGGAGGACCCTACAATGAGCAGTTCTTC.

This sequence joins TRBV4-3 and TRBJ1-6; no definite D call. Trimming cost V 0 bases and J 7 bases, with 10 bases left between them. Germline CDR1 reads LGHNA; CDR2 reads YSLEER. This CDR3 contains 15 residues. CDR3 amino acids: CASSQEKRENSPLHF. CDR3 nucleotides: TGCGCCAGCAGCCAAGAGAAGAGAGAGAATTCACCCCTCCACTTT.

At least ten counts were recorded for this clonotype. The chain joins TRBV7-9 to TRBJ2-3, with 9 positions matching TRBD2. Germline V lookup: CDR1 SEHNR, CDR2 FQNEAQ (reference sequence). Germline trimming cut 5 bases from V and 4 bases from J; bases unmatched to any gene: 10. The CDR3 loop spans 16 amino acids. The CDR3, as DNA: TGTGCCAGCAGCCCAAATAGCGGGAGAGGGGCAGATACGCAGTATTTT. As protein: CASSPNSGRGADTQYF.

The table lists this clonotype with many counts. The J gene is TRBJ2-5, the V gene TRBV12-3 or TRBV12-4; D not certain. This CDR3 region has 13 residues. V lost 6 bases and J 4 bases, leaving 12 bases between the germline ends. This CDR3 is CASSPVGVETQYF. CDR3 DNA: TGTGCCAGCAGCCCCGTTGGGGTAGAGACCCAGTACTTC.

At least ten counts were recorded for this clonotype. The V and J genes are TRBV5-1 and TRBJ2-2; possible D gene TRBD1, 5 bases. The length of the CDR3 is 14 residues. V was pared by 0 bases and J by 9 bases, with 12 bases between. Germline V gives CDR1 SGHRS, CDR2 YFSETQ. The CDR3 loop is CASSLGAGNRELFF. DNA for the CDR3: TGCGCCAGCAGCTTGGGGGCAGGGAACAGGGAGCTGTTTTTT.

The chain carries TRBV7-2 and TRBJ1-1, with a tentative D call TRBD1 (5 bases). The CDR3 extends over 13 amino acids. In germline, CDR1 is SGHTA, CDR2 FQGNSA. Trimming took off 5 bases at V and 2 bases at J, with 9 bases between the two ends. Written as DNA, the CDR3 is TGTGCCAGCAGCGGGCAGGGAAACACTGAAGCTTTCTTT. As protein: CASSGQGNTEAFF.

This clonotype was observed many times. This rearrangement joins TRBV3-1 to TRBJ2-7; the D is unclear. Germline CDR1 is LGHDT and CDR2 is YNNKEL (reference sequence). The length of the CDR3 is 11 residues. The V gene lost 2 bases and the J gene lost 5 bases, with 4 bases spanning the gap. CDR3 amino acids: CASSQWDEQYF. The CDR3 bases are TGTGCCAGCAGCCAATGGGACGAGCAGTACTTC.

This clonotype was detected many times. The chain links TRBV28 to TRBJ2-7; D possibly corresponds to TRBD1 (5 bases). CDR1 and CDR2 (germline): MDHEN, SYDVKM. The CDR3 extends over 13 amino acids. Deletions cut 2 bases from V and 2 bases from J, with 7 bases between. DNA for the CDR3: TGTGCCAGCAGTTTAAGGACAACCTACGAGCAGTACTTC. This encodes CASSLRTTYEQYF.

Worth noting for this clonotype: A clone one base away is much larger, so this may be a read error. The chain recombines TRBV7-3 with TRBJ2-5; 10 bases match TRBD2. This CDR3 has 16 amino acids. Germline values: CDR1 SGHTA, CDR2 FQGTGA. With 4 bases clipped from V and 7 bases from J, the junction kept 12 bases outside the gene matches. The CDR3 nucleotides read TGTGCCAGCAGCTCCGGGCCCAGCGGGAGGGTGGGGACCCAGTACTTC. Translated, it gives CASSSGPSGRVGTQYF.

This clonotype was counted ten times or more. This chain's CDR3 is CASSPHAGLGTEAFF. The CDR3 DNA sequence: TGTGCCAGCAGCCCGCATGCGGGGCTGGGCACTGAAGCTTTCTTT. The gene calls are TRBV7-9 and TRBJ1-1; D might be TRBD1 (5 bases). Trimming pared 5 bases from V and 4 bases from J, leaving 17 bases between. This CDR3 is 15 amino acids long. Germline CDR1 is SEHNR and CDR2 is FQNEAQ (reference sequence).

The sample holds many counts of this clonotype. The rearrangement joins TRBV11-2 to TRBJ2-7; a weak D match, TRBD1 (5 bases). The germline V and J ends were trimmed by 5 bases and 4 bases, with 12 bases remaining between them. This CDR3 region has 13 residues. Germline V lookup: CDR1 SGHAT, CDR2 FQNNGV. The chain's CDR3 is CASSPTTDYEQYF. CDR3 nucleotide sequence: TGTGCCAGCAGCCCAACGACAGATTACGAGCAGTACTTC.

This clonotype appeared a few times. This CDR3 is CASSPAGKISYEQYF. The CDR3 nucleotides are TGTGCCAGCAGCCCTGCGGGGAAAATCTCCTACGAGCAGTACTTC. The chain employs TRBV13 and TRBJ2-7; the D gene is possibly TRBD2 (6 bases). CDR1 and CDR2 from the germline V gene are PRHDT and FYEKMQ (reference sequence). The V end lost 5 bases, the J end lost 0 bases, and 14 bases lay between the germline ends. The CDR3 is made up of 15 amino acids.